A selection of T cell receptor beta chains follows, all from one sample in a study of cytomegalovirus exposure and HLA in healthy donors. Sequenced by immunoSEQ multiplex PCR; TCRdb stores in-frame clones only, minus some. The sample yields some 200,000 clones, roughly 82% seen once. Sequencing was carried out using PBMCs. The receptors stem from a woman between 45 and 65 years old in good health and CMV-seropositive. The CDR3 runs from the conserved cysteine through the conserved F or W.

CDR3: CASSLSSSGPYEQYF; V: TRBV7-2; J: TRBJ2-7
CDR3: CASSSGARQGYGYTF; V: TRBV19; J: TRBJ1-2
CDR3: CASSFYEGGYTF; V: TRBV19; J: TRBJ1-2
CDR3: CASYPLTEENSPLHF; V: TRBV6-5; J: TRBJ1-6
CDR3: CASSSTRLYEQYF; V: TRBV6-6; J: TRBJ2-7
CDR3: CASSFSPESTDTQYF; V: TRBV5-4; J: TRBJ2-3
CDR3: CASSLGAATGANVLTF; V: TRBV5-1; J: TRBJ2-6
CDR3: CSATNQETQYF; V: TRBV20-1; J: TRBJ2-5
CDR3: CASRDTAGGSEQFF; V: TRBV6-6; J: TRBJ2-1
CDR3: CASSQIGLAGSDTQYF; V: TRBV4-2; J: TRBJ2-3
CDR3: CASSLLVGVAGQETQYF; V: TRBV11-2; J: TRBJ2-5
CDR3: CASSPSTSGGGNEQFF; V: TRBV11-2; J: TRBJ2-1
CDR3: CASKRGGGGGGTQYF; V: TRBV27; J: TRBJ2-3
CDR3: CASSLSRVTEAFF; V: TRBV28; J: TRBJ1-1
CDR3: CASSSGQINEKLFF; V: TRBV7-8; J: TRBJ1-4
CDR3: CSVEFLLGTSGAGQRTDTQYF; V: TRBV29-1; J: TRBJ2-3
CDR3: CASSNLLAGFEQFF; V: TRBV5-1; J: TRBJ2-1
CDR3: CASRSYGGQISPLHF; V: TRBV27; J: TRBJ1-6
CDR3: CASSSTREGLAFF; V: TRBV9; J: TRBJ1-1
CDR3: CASSTTGGMDYEQYF; V: TRBV5-1; J: TRBJ2-7
CDR3: CASTQVPSYEQYF; V: TRBV6-1; J: TRBJ2-7
CDR3: CASSPRSGTGAREQYF; V: TRBV7-2; J: TRBJ2-7
CDR3: CAISDWVGGSTGELFF; V: TRBV10-3; J: TRBJ2-2
CDR3: CASRLSVEKLFF; V: TRBV7-9; J: TRBJ1-4
CDR3: CASSNKAGETGELFF; V: TRBV5-1; J: TRBJ2-2
CDR3: CSVVSSGYYEQYF; V: TRBV29-1; J: TRBJ2-7
CDR3: CASSFLAGKQETQYF; V: TRBV5-4; J: TRBJ2-5
CDR3: CASSPGTGSYNEQFF; V: TRBV18; J: TRBJ2-1
CDR3: CASSPSWNAEKNTEAFF; V: TRBV19; J: TRBJ1-1
CDR3: CATRGQNYNSPLHF; V: TRBV10-3; J: TRBJ1-6
CDR3: CASSGQGIYNEQFF; V: TRBV5-1; J: TRBJ2-1
CDR3: CASSDTLNTEAFF; V: TRBV28; J: TRBJ1-1
CDR3: CASSLGGQAYNEQFF; V: TRBV7-9; J: TRBJ2-1
CDR3: CASDREEAYEQYF; V: TRBV30; J: NA
CDR3: CASSQYQATEAFF; V: TRBV4-3; J: TRBJ1-1
CDR3: CASSSTGFRQPQHF; V: TRBV5-6; J: TRBJ1-5
CDR3: CASSLALTSGDTGELFF; V: TRBV5-1; J: TRBJ2-2
CDR3: CASSYGENAYEQYF; V: TRBV6-5; J: TRBJ2-7
CDR3: CSVEGALSGNTIYF; V: TRBV29-1; J: TRBJ1-3
CDR3: CASSQDRVINNEQFF; V: TRBV11-2; J: TRBJ2-1
CDR3: CASSPQRGVGTGELFF; V: TRBV19; J: TRBJ2-2
CDR3: CASSFGQGGYEQYF; V: TRBV5-5; J: TRBJ2-7
CDR3: CASSLSGDTEAFF; V: TRBV28; J: TRBJ1-1
CDR3: CSARVADTQYF; V: TRBV20-1; J: TRBJ2-3
CDR3: CASSPRDRERFF; V: TRBV18; J: TRBJ2-1
CDR3: CASSILSVYSNQPQHF; V: TRBV19; J: TRBJ1-5
CDR3: CASSPHRGQVVDTQYF; V: TRBV9; J: TRBJ2-3
CDR3: CASSYGEGAGGYTF; V: TRBV6-5; J: TRBJ1-2
CDR3: CASSLRDRTYGYTF; V: TRBV7-9; J: TRBJ1-2
CDR3: CSSSPLHNEQFF; V: TRBV7-9; J: TRBJ2-1
CDR3: CASSEGLAAQETQYF; V: TRBV6-1; J: TRBJ2-5
CDR3: CASSATRRGDEQYF; V: TRBV11-2; J: TRBJ2-7
CDR3: CASSLEPRGVYEQYF; V: TRBV7-2; J: TRBJ2-7
CDR3: CASSPDRDSPLHF; V: TRBV7-9; J: TRBJ1-6
CDR3: CASSKGTVSGNTIYF; V: TRBV21-1; J: TRBJ1-3
CDR3: CARDRGLEQYF; V: TRBV5-5; J: TRBJ2-7
CDR3: CASIPPGVETQYF; V: TRBV6-1; J: TRBJ2-5
CDR3: CASSFQGAQETQYF; V: TRBV7-3; J: TRBJ2-5
CDR3: CASRGTGTYEQYF; V: TRBV6-5; J: TRBJ2-7
CDR3: CARSLVGAVDQYF; V: TRBV5-3; J: TRBJ2-7